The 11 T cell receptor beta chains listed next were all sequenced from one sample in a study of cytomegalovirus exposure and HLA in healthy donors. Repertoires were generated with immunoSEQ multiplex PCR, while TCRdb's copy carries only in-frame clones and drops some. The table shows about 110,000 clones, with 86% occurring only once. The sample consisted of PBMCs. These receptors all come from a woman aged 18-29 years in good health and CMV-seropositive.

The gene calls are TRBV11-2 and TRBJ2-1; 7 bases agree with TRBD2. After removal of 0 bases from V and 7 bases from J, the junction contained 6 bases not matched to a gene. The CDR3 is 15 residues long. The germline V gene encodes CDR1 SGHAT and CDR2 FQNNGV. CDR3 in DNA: TGTGCCAGCAGCTTAGAAGGCGGGAGTTGGAATGAGCAGTTCTTC. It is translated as CASSLEGGSWNEQFF. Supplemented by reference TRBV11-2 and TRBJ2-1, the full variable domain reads EAGVAQSPRYKIIEKRQSVAFWCNPISGHATLYWYQQILGQGPKLLIQFQNNGVVDDSQLPKDRFSAERLKGVDSTLKIQPAKLEDSAVYLCASSLEGGSWNEQFFGPGTRLTVL.

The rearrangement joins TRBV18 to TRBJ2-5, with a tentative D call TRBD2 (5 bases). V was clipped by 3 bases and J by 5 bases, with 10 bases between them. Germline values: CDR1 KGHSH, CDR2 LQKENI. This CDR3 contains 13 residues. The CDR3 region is CASSPAGEETQYF. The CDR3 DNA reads TGTGCCAGCTCACCTGCTGGGGAGGAGACCCAGTACTTC.

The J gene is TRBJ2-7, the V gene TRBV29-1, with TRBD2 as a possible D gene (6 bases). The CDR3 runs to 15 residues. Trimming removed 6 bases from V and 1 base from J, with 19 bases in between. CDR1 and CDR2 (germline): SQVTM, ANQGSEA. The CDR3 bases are TGCAGCGTCCAACCGGGACTCCCGCTTTCCTACGAGCAGTACTTC. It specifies CSVQPGLPLSYEQYF.

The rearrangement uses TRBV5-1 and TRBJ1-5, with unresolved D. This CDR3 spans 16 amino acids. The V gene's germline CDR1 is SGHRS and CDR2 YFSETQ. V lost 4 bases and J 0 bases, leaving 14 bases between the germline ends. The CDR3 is CASSPLPGYSNQPQHF. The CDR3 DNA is TGCGCCAGCAGCCCTCTCCCGGGTTATAGCAATCAGCCCCAGCATTTT.

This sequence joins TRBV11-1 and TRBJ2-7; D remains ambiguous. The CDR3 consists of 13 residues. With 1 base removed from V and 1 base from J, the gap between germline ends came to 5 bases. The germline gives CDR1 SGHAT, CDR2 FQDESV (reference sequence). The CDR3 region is CASSLDRSYEQYF. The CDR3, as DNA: TGTGCCAGCAGCTTAGACAGATCCTACGAGCAGTACTTC.

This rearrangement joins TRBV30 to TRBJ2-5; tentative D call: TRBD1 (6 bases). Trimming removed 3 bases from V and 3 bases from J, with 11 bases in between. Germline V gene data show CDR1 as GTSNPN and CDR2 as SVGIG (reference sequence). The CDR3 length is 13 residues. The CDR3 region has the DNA TGTGCCTGGAGCGCACAGGGCAAAGAGACCCAGTACTTC. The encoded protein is CAWSAQGKETQYF.

The CDR3 region is CASSLAGQGYEKLFF. The CDR3 nucleotides are TGCGCCAGCAGCTTGGCCGGGCAGGGATACGAAAAACTGTTTTTT. The V call is TRBV5-1, the J call TRBJ1-4, with D possibly TRBD1 on 5 matching bases. CDR1 and CDR2 from the germline V gene are SGHRS and YFSETQ. The V end lost 0 bases, the J end lost 8 bases, and 14 bases lay between the germline ends. CDR3 length equals 15 residues.

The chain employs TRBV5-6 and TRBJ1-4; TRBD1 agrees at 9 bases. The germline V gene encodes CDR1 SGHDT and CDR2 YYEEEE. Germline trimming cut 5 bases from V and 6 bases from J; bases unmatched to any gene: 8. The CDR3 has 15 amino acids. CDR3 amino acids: CASSSDRDRDEKLFF. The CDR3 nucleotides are TGTGCCAGCAGTTCGGACCGGGACAGGGATGAAAAACTGTTTTTT.

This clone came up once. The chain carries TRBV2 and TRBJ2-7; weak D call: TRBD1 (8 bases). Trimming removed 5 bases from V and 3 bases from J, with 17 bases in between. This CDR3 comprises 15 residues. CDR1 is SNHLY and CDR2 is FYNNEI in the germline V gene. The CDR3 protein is CASSRLADRDYEQYF. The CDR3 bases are TGTGCCAGCAGTCGCCTAGCGGACAGGGACTACGAGCAGTACTTC.

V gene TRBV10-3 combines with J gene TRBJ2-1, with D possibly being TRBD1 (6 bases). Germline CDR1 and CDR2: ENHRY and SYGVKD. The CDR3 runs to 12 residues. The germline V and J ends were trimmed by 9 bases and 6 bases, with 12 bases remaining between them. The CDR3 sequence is CAISGAVNEQFF. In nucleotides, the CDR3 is TGTGCCATTTCAGGGGCTGTCAATGAGCAGTTCTTC.

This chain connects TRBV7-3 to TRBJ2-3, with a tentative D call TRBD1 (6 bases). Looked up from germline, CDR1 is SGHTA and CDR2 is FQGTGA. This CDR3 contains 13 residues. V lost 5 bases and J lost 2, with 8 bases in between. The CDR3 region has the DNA TGTGCCAGCAGCGGGGGCCTCACAGATACGCAGTATTTT. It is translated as CASSGGLTDTQYF.